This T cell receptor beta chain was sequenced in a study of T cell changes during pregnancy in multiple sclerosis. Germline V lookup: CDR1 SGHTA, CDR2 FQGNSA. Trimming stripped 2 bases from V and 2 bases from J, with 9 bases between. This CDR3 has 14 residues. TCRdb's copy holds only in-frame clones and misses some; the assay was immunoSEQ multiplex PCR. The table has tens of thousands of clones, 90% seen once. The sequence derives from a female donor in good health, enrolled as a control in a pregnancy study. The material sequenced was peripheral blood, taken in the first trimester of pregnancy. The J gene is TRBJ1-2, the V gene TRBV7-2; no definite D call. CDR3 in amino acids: CASSLTPQNYGYTF. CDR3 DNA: TGTGCCAGCAGCTTAACCCCACAGAACTATGGCTACACCTTC.